This entry is about one TCR beta chain. As originally analysed: From reference gene primer amplification, estimates of nucleated cell counts were derived. The table came from immunoSEQ multiplex PCR; TCRdb's copy has only in-frame clones and leaves some out. V, J and clone size were drawn from that table, and D and trimming were deduced from the DNA. The table lists around 220,000 clones, about nine tenths of them singletons. The data originate from a study of blood T cell repertoires in COVID-19. The wider study: COVID-19 samples collected from the United States, Italy and Spain covered acute and convalescent phases. Sources were T cells, B-cell-depleted T cells, or PBMCs; the material itself was cDNA or gDNA.

This sequence originates from a man aged 50 to 60 with acute or convalescent COVID-19. The sequenced sample consisted of peripheral blood.

CDR3 loop: CASSYSDRSNTEAFF. The CDR3 region has the DNA TGTGCCAGCAGTTATTCCGACAGGTCGAACACTGAAGCTTTCTTT. The chain is built from TRBV6-5 and TRBJ1-1; perhaps TRBD1 as D (6 bases). V shed 3 bases and J shed 1 base, with 12 bases lying between them. Germline CDR1 is MNHEY and CDR2 is SVGAGI. CDR3 size: 15 residues.